This T cell receptor (beta chain) originates from a study of graft-versus-host responses after intestinal transplantation. Study in general: Every recipient had anti-thymocyte globulin induction and three to four years of tacrolimus plus steroids.

This clone showed up many times. Plates contained roughly 200,000 CFSE-labeled responder cells and roughly 200,000 irradiated, violet-dye-labeled stimulator cells. CFSE-low proliferating responders, CD3+CD4+ and CD3+CD8+, were sorted post-reaction. The germline V gene has CDR1 MNHEY and CDR2 SVGAGI. CDR3 length: 15 amino acids. Trimming left V 0 bases short and J 8 bases short, with 14 bases between. Measured with immunoSEQ multiplex PCR; TCRdb has only the in-frame clones, and not every one. Of 4,000 to 5,500 clones in the sample, 25% to 30% were seen once. The rearrangement links TRBV6-5 to TRBJ2-4; D might be TRBD1 (6 bases). This receptor was taken from a human patient who was an organ donor for intestinal transplantation. The specimen comprised alloreactive CD8+ T cells from a mixed lymphocyte reaction culture, sampled before transplantation. The subset denotes: CFSE-low proliferating T cells sorted from roughly six-day pre-transplant mixed lymphocyte reaction (GvH or HvG direction). CDR3 region: CASSYSGRGRDIQYF. CDR3 DNA: TGTGCCAGCAGTTACTCGGGCAGGGGACGTGACATTCAGTACTTC.